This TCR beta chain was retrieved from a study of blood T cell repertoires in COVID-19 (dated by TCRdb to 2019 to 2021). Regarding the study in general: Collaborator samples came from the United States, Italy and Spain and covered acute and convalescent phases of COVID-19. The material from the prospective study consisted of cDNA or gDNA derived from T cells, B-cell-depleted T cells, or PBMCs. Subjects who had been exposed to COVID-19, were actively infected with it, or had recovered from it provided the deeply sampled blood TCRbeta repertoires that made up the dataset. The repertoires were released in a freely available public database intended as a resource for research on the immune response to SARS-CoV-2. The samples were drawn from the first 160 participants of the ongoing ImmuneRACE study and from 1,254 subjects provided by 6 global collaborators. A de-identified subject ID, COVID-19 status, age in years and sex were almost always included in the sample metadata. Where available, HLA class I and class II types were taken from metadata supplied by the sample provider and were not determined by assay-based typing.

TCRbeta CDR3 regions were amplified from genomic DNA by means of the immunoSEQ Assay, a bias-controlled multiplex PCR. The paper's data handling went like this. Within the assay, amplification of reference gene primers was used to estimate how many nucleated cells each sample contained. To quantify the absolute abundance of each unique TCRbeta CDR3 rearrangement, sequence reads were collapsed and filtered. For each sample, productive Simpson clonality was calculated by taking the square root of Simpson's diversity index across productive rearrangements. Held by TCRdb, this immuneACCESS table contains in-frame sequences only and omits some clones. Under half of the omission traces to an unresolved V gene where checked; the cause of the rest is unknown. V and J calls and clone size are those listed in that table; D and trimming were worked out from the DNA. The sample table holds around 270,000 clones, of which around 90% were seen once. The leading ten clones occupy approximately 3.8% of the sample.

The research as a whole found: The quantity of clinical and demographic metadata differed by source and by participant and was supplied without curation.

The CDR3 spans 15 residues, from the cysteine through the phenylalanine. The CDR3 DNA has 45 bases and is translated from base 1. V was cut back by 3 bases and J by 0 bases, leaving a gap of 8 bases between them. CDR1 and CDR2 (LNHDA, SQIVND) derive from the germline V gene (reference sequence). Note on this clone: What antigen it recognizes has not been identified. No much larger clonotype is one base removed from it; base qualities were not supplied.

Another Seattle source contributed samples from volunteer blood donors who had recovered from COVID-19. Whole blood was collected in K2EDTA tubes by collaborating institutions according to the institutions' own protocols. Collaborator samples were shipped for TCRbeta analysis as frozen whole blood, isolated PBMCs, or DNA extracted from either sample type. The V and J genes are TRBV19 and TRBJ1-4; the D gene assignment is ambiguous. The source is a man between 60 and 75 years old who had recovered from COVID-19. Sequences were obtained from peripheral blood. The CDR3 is CASSISLTTNEKLFF. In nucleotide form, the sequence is TGTGCCAGTAGTATCTCCCTTACAACTAATGAAAAACTGTTTTTT.